The clone carrying this TCR beta chain has only a few counts. What it binds is not known. The V gene lost 0 bases and the J gene lost 6 bases, with 8 bases spanning the gap. CDR1 and CDR2 (germline): SGHTA, FQGNSA. The CDR3 has 13 residues. As processed by the authors: In the immunoSEQ data, sequences were junction-only and lacked quality scores, so filtering differed. Generated by immunoSEQ multiplex PCR, the TCRdb table keeps only in-frame clones and is missing some. From that table come the V and J calls and clone size; the DNA was used to work out D and trimming. The sample carries about 1.1 million clones, about 80% recorded once. The sample originates from a study of shared clonotypes between healthy human individuals. Study observations and caveats: Generation of non-shared clonotypes was less probable than generation of clonotypes shared by all four donors.

The chain carries TRBV7-2 and TRBJ1-2; unclear D gene. This clonotype was obtained from a man aged 18 to 35 in good health. Some clones in this sample may be carry-over from other donors' samples. The material sequenced was memory CD4+ T cells from PBMCs. Noted subset: CD45RA-negative fraction. The CDR3 nucleotides are TGTGCCAGCAGCTTAGCGGGAACCCATGGCTACACCTTC. Its protein product is CASSLAGTHGYTF.